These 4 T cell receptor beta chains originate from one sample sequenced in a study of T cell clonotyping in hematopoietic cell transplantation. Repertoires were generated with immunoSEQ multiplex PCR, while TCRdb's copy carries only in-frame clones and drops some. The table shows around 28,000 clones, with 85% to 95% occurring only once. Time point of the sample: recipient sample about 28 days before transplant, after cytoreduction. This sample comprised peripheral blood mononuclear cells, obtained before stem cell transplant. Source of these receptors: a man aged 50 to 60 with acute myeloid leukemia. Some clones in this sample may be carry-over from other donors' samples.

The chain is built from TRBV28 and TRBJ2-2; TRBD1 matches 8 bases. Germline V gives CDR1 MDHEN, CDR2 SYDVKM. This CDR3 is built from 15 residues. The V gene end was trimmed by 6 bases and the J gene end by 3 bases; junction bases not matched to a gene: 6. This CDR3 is CASSLGQGDTGELFF. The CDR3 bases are TGTGCCAGCAGCCTAGGACAGGGAGACACCGGGGAGCTGTTTTTT.

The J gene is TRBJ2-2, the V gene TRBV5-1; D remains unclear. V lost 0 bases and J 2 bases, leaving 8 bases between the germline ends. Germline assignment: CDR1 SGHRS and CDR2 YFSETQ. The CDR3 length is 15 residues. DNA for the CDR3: TGCGCCAGCAGCTTGGGCCAGCTTAACACCGGGGAGCTGTTTTTT. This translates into CASSLGQLNTGELFF.

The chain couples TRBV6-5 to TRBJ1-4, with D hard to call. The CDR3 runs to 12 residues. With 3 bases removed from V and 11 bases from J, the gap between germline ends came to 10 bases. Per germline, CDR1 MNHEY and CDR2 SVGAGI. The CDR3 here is CASSYFDGKLFF. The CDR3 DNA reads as TGTGCCAGCAGTTATTTCGACGGGAAACTGTTTTTT.

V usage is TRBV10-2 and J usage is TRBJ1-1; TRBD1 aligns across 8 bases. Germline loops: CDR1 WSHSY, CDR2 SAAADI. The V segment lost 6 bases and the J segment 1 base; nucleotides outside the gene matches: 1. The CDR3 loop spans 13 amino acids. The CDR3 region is CASRGQANTEAFF. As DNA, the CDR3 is TGCGCCAGCAGGGGACAGGCGAACACTGAAGCTTTCTTT.